The next 15 T cell receptor beta chains were all read from a single sample in a study of T cells after yellow fever vaccination. TCRdb used MiXCR to reprocess the 5' RACE reads, holding one entry per CDR3 protein. Found here are about 240,000 distinct CDR3 sequences, more than 3.5% of them singletons; the top ten hold under 20%. The sequencing here drew on PBMCs, taken 15 days after the yellow fever booster vaccination. Receptors were obtained from a young man who received the YFV17D yellow fever vaccine.

At least ten counts were recorded for this clonotype. The gene calls are TRBV5-1 and TRBJ1-2, with a weak D call TRBD1 (6 bases). Trimming pared 1 base from V and 4 bases from J, leaving 11 bases between. Germline V CDR1 and CDR2: SGHRS, YFSETQ. The CDR3 runs to 14 residues. CDR3 DNA sequence: TGCGCCAGCAGCTTGATGGGGGGCCCCTATGGCTACACCTTC. As protein: CASSLMGGPYGYTF.

The chain joins TRBV10-3 to TRBJ2-7; D assignment may be TRBD1 or TRBD2 (5 bases each). Germline lookup yields CDR1 ENHRY and CDR2 SYGVKD. Trimming left V 2 bases short and J 2 bases short, with 13 bases between. The CDR3 covers 15 residues. The CDR3 is CAISEAPGAPYEQYV. CDR3 bases: TGTGCCATCAGTGAGGCACCCGGGGCACCCTACGAGCAGTACGTC.

This clonotype came up many times. The CDR3 sequence is CASSPEWGQGDTQYF. CDR3 bases: TGTGCCAGCAGCCCCGAATGGGGGCAAGGTGATACGCAGTATTTT. The rearrangement joins TRBV5-8 to TRBJ2-3, with D possibly TRBD1 on 6 matching bases. The CDR3 covers 15 residues. Germline V gene lookup returns CDR1 SGHTS and CDR2 YDEGEE. Between the trimmed V and J ends, which lost 4 bases and 6 bases, there was a span of 18 bases. Combining the CDR3 with reference TRBV5-8 and TRBJ2-3 gives the whole variable domain EAGVTQSPTHLIKTRGQQATLRCSPISGHTSVYWYQQALGLGLQFLLWYDEGEERNRGNFPPRFSGRQFPNYSSELNVNALELEDSALYLCASSPEWGQGDTQYFGPGTRLTVL.

This clonotype was detected only a few times. V usage is TRBV19 and J usage is TRBJ2-6; tentative D call: TRBD1 (5 bases). Germline loops: CDR1 LNHDA, CDR2 SQIVND (reference sequence). The CDR3 loop spans 15 amino acids. The germline V and J ends were trimmed by 0 bases and 4 bases, with 7 bases remaining between them. The CDR3 sequence is CASSIEGAGANVLTF. CDR3 sequence (DNA): TGTGCCAGTAGTATAGAAGGGGCCGGGGCCAACGTCCTGACTTTC.

This clonotype was recorded at least ten times. The J gene is TRBJ2-3, the V gene TRBV2, with D hard to call. Trimming cost V 0 bases and J 4 bases, with 2 bases left between them. This CDR3 is 12 amino acids long. CDR1 and CDR2 (germline): SNHLY, FYNNEI. The CDR3 region is CASSEASDTQYF. The CDR3 DNA reads TGTGCCAGCAGTGAAGCGTCAGATACGCAGTATTTT.

This clonotype was counted many times. J is TRBJ2-3 and V is TRBV7-9; 9 bases agree with TRBD2. The germline gives CDR1 SEHNR, CDR2 FQNEAQ (reference sequence). V lost 4 bases to trimming and J lost 1 base; unmatched junction nucleotides: 15. CDR3 length: 19 amino acids. The CDR3 loop is CASSWERLAGPLGTDTQYF. CDR3 bases: TGTGCCAGCAGCTGGGAACGGCTAGCGGGGCCCCTAGGCACAGATACGCAGTATTTT.

This clonotype was seen repeatedly, ten times or more. The chain recombines TRBV7-6 with TRBJ2-7, with 7 bases that match TRBD2. The germline CDR1 and CDR2 sequences are SGHVS and FNYEAQ. This CDR3 has 13 residues. The V segment lost 5 bases and the J segment 4 bases; nucleotides outside the gene matches: 5. CDR3 residues: CASSPGGEYEQYF. The DNA of the CDR3 is TGTGCCAGCAGCCCGGGAGGAGAATACGAGCAGTACTTC.

This clonotype occurred many times. The rearrangement uses TRBV7-2 and TRBJ2-5; tentative D call: TRBD2 (6 bases). V was pared by 5 bases and J by 5 bases, with 15 bases between. CDR1 and CDR2 (germline): SGHTA, FQGNSA. The CDR3 runs 14 residues. The CDR3 DNA sequence: TGTGCCAGCAGCGTCTCGGCGGGGTTGGAGACCCAGTACTTC. As protein: CASSVSAGLETQYF.

This clonotype was detected many times. The chain carries TRBV18 and TRBJ1-4; D unclear. The germline V gene encodes CDR1 KGHSH and CDR2 LQKENI. This CDR3 spans 14 amino acids. V was trimmed by 3 bases and J by 6 bases, leaving 11 bases between them. The CDR3 region is CASSPDRMDEKLFF. The CDR3 bases are TGTGCCAGCTCACCGGACCGGATGGATGAAAAACTGTTTTTT.

This clonotype has at least ten counts. The chain couples TRBV4-1 to TRBJ1-2; 9 bases are a match to TRBD1. The CDR3 extends over 14 amino acids. Germline CDR1 and CDR2: MGHRA and YSYEKL. Germline trimming cut 1 base from V and 4 bases from J; bases unmatched to any gene: 1. CDR3 region: CASSQVQGAYGYTF. The CDR3 DNA follows: TGCGCCAGCAGCCAAGTACAGGGGGCCTATGGCTACACCTTC.

The V call is TRBV19, the J call TRBJ2-6, with D maybe TRBD1 (6 bases). V lost 3 bases and J lost 1, with 13 bases in between. This CDR3 has 17 amino acids. CDR1 is LNHDA, CDR2 SQIVND, per germline (reference sequence). CDR3 protein: CASSILGQTSGANVLTF. The DNA of the CDR3 is TGTGCCAGTAGTATCCTAGGACAGACTTCTGGGGCCAACGTCCTGACTTTC.

V gene TRBV13 combines with J gene TRBJ2-3; no definite D call. V was pared by 2 bases and J by 0 bases, with 6 bases between. The CDR3 length is 14 residues. From germline, CDR1 is PRHDT and CDR2 FYEKMQ (reference sequence). CDR3 in DNA: TGTGCCAGCAGCTTATCCATTAGCACAGATACGCAGTATTTT. It yields the protein CASSLSISTDTQYF.

This clonotype turned up a few times. This chain connects TRBV19 to TRBJ1-5, with D possibly TRBD1 on 5 matching bases. There are 17 residues in the CDR3. Looked up from germline, CDR1 is LNHDA and CDR2 is SQIVND (reference sequence). Between the trimmed V and J ends, which lost 7 bases and 2 bases, there was a span of 21 bases. This CDR3 reads CASKGLAGELRNQPQHF. CDR3 bases: TGTGCCAGTAAGGGGTTGGCAGGAGAGCTTCGCAATCAGCCCCAGCATTTT.

In this sample, this clonotype turned up many times. The V call is TRBV6-5, the J call TRBJ1-5; tentatively, D is TRBD1 (6 bases). Trimming pared 6 bases from V and 9 bases from J, leaving 24 bases between. The CDR3 is 16 residues long. Germline V CDR1 and CDR2: MNHEY, SVGAGI. CDR3 region: CASSANRASIRWPQHF. The CDR3 region has the DNA TGTGCCAGCAGCGCCAACAGGGCCTCAATACGTTGGCCCCAGCATTTT.

This clonotype was recorded at least ten times. J is TRBJ1-1 and V is TRBV21-1; the table assigns TRBD1, which was not confirmed against the DNA. TRBV21-1 is a listed pseudogene. The CDR3 consists of 11 residues. The CDR3 is CASREQPWAFF. The CDR3 bases are TGTGCCAGCAGGGAACAGCCCTGGGCTTTCTTT.